This TCR beta chain was retrieved from a study of blood T cell repertoires in COVID-19. Background on the study: The cDNA or gDNA used as material had been derived from T cells, B-cell-depleted T cells, or PBMCs.

Sequencing used immunoSEQ multiplex PCR; TCRdb keeps in-frame clones, though not all of them. The table has 200,000 to 250,000 clones, 85% seen once; the top ten hold roughly a sixth. Recovered participants had two consecutive negative NP/OP PCR tests, healthcare professional clearance, or symptom resolution. CDR3 length equals 12 residues. Per germline, CDR1 LGHDT and CDR2 YNNKEL (reference sequence). Between the trimmed V and J ends, which lost 4 bases and 8 bases, there was a span of 11 bases. This clonotype was sampled from a man aged 40-50 years who had recovered from COVID-19. What was sequenced was PBMCs or T cells enriched from blood (not recorded which). V gene TRBV3-1 (or the pseudogene TRBV3-2) combines with J gene TRBJ1-2; a possible D gene is TRBD1 (5 bases). CDR3 DNA: TGTGCCAGCAGCCGAGACAGCGGAGGCTACACCTTC. This codes for CASSRDSGGYTF.